This T cell receptor beta chain comes out of a study of blood T cell repertoires in COVID-19. Study-level background: Samples came from the United States, Italy and Spain, spanning acute and convalescent COVID-19. Sample material is recorded as cDNA or gDNA derived from T cells, B-cell-depleted T cells, or PBMCs.

Source study methods: It was from reference gene primer amplification that nucleated cell counts were estimated. Produced via immunoSEQ multiplex PCR; TCRdb's table is partial and in-frame only. The V and J calls and clone size were taken over from that table, and D and trimming were inferred from the DNA. The table has about 160,000 clones, around 90% seen once; the top ten hold about 4.6%. Losses at the gene ends were 6 bases for V and 9 bases for J; bases not matched to a gene: 9. Germline V gene sequence: CDR1 SGHTA, CDR2 FQGNSA. The length of the CDR3 is 15 residues. What was sequenced was peripheral blood. J is TRBJ2-1 and V is TRBV7-2; 12 nucleotides agree with TRBD2. The source is a woman aged 60-70 years with active or convalescent COVID-19. This CDR3 reads CASSRLAGGLSEQFF. The CDR3 DNA is TGTGCCAGCAGTCGTCTAGCGGGGGGGCTTTCTGAGCAGTTCTTC.